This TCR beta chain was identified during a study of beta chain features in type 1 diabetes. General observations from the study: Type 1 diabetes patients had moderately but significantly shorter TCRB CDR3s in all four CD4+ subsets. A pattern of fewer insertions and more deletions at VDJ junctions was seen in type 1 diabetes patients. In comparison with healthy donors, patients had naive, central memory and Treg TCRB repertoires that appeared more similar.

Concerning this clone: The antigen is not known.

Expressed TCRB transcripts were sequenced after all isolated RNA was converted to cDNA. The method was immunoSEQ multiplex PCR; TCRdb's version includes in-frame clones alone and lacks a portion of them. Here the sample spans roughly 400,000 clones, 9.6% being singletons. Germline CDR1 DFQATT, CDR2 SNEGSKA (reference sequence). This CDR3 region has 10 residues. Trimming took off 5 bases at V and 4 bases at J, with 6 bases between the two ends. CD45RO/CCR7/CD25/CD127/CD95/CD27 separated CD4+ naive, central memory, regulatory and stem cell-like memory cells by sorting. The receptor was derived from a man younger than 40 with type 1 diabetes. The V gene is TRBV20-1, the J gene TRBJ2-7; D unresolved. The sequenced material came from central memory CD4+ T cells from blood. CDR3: CSAGNYEQYF. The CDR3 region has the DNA TGCAGTGCTGGGAATTACGAGCAGTACTTC.